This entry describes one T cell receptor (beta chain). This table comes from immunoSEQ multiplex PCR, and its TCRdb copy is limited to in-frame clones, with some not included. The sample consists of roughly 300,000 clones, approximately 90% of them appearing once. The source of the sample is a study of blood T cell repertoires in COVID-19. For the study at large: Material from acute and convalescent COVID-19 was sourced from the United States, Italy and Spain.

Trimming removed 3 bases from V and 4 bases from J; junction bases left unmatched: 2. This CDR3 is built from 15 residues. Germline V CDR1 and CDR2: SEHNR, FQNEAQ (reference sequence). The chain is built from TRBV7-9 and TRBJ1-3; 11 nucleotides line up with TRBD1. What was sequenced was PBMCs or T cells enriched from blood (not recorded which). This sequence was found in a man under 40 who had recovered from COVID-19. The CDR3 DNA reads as TGTGCCAGCAGCTTGGGACAGGGGGTAGGAAACACCATATATTTT. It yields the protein CASSLGQGVGNTIYF.